A single sample gave rise to the 4 T cell receptor beta chains below, sequenced in a study of blood T cell repertoires in COVID-19. Sequenced by immunoSEQ multiplex PCR; TCRdb stores in-frame clones only, minus some. The sample lists 200,000 to 250,000 clones, roughly nine tenths occurring once. Sequencing was performed on peripheral blood. These receptors all stem from a man aged 55 to 70 who had recovered from COVID-19.

V usage is TRBV5-1 and J usage is TRBJ1-3; D unresolved. This CDR3 contains 15 residues. The germline gives CDR1 SGHRS, CDR2 YFSETQ. V dropped 0 bases and J dropped 0 bases, with 7 bases sitting between them. CDR3 bases: TGCGCCAGCAGCTTGGCGGTCTCCTCTGGAAACACCATATATTTT. As protein: CASSLAVSSGNTIYF.

The J gene is TRBJ1-2, the V gene TRBV9, with TRBD1 identical over 7 bases. J gave up 5 bases and V 0 bases, and 10 bases lay outside the gene matches. The CDR3 consists of 16 residues. In germline, CDR1 is SGDLS, CDR2 YYNGEE. The CDR3 is CASSVEPQQGIYGYTF. CDR3 in DNA: TGTGCCAGCAGCGTAGAGCCACAACAGGGGATTTATGGCTACACCTTC.

This clone was seen only once. This sequence joins TRBV7-2 and TRBJ2-7, with D possibly being TRBD1 (5 bases). CDR1 is SGHTA, CDR2 FQGNSA, per germline. Trimming cost V 0 bases and J 2 bases, with 8 bases left between them. This CDR3 comprises 14 residues. CDR3 sequence: CASSLAQGPYEQYF. The DNA for the CDR3 is TGTGCCAGCAGCTTAGCCCAGGGCCCCTACGAGCAGTACTTC.

The sample holds one count of this clone. The rearrangement joins TRBV19 to TRBJ1-5, with TRBD1 matching 7 bases. There are 17 residues in the CDR3. J was trimmed by 0 bases and V by 3 bases; bases with no gene match: 8. Looked up from germline, CDR1 is LNHDA and CDR2 is SQIVND (reference sequence). DNA for the CDR3: TGTGCCAGTAGTATCGTGGCAGGGGGAGATAGCAATCAGCCCCAGCATTTT. This sequence encodes CASSIVAGGDSNQPQHF.